This entry describes one TCR beta chain. Its antigen is currently unknown. This entry belongs to a study of cytomegalovirus exposure and HLA in healthy donors. On the study more broadly: Ancestry clustering placed more than 80% of more than 350 genotyped donors in the Caucasian-associated cluster. Findings and limits, study-wide: When analyzed later, the rates of TCR association showed variation by HLA locus, with DRB1 the most and HLA-C the fewest.

Germline-derived CDR1 and CDR2 are MNHEY and SMNVEV (reference sequence). V lost 3 bases, J lost 10 bases, and 13 bases lay in between. This CDR3 is built from 14 residues. Use of 60 Vbeta and 13 Jbeta primers characterized the PCR. Profiled with immunoSEQ multiplex PCR; TCRdb holds only in-frame clones, not every one. This sample carries under 150,000 clones, 70% to 85% of them seen once, and the ten largest clones take roughly 2.6%. The source is a woman under 30 in good health and CMV-seronegative. The chain combines TRBV27 with TRBJ1-6; TRBD1 is a possible D gene (5 bases). The sample comprised PBMCs. CDR3 sequence reads: CASSFRGGGSPLHF. The CDR3 DNA sequence: TGTGCCAGCAGTTTTAGGGGTGGTGGGTCACCCCTCCACTTT.